One sample yielded the 28 T cell receptor beta chains listed below, sequenced in a study of CD8+ T cells in alopecia areata. Sequencing used cDNA as its template, made by extracting RNA and reverse transcribing it. Assay used: immunoSEQ multiplex PCR; TCRdb lists only in-frame clones, some missing. Of approximately 200,000 clones in the sample, about 60% were seen once. The treatment here: oral pan-JAK inhibitor, 5-10 mg twice daily. This specimen consisted of CD4+ T cells sorted from blood, obtained at week 4, from a patient treated with tofacitinib. These receptors all stem from a human donor with alopecia areata.

In its sample, this clone was seen a few times. This chain uses TRBV5-6 with TRBJ2-7, with 8 bases fitting TRBD1. Per the germline V gene, CDR1 is SGHDT and CDR2 is YYEEEE. V shed 2 bases and J 7 bases; nucleotides not matched to a gene: 5. The CDR3 runs to 13 residues. CDR3 sequence: CASSFTGGREQYF. The CDR3 DNA follows: TGTGCCAGCAGCTTCACAGGGGGAAGGGAGCAGTACTTC.

The V call is TRBV7-3, the J call TRBJ2-7; D is possibly TRBD1 (5 bases). Germline V gives CDR1 SGHTA, CDR2 FQGTGA. V lost 5 bases and J 2 bases, leaving 13 bases between the germline ends. The CDR3 covers 14 residues. Written as DNA, the CDR3 is TGTGCCAGCAGCAAGGGGCAGGGCCCCTACGAGCAGTACTTC. Residues: CASSKGQGPYEQYF.

The chain uses TRBV7-2 and TRBJ2-1; TRBD1 agrees at 7 bases. This CDR3 has 11 amino acids. J was trimmed by 13 bases and V by 4 bases; bases with no gene match: 4. From germline, CDR1 is SGHTA and CDR2 FQGNSA. CDR3 amino acids: CASSSDRVQFF. The CDR3 DNA reads TGTGCCAGCAGCTCAGACAGGGTTCAGTTCTTC.

There are a few counts of this clone. Other DNA sequences in the same sample also yield this CDR3. The chain has TRBV30 and TRBJ1-2; D is unresolved. This CDR3 is 12 amino acids long. The V and J ends lost 0 bases and 8 bases respectively, with 10 bases between them. Germline CDR1 reads GTSNPN; CDR2 reads SVGIG (reference sequence). The CDR3, as DNA: TGTGCCTGGAGTGTACCTGGTGGCGGCTACACCTTC. Protein product: CAWSVPGGGYTF.

The rearrangement joins TRBV6-5 to TRBJ2-7, with 7 bases identical to TRBD1. Germline CDR1 is MNHEY and CDR2 is SVGAGI. V lost 8 bases and J lost 8; bases outside the gene matches: 6. The CDR3 loop spans 11 amino acids. CDR3 protein: CASFQGDQQYF. CDR3 sequence (DNA): TGTGCCAGCTTCCAGGGGGATCAGCAGTACTTC.

This clone was seen just once. The rearrangement uses TRBV10-3 and TRBJ2-7; 9 bases are a match to TRBD1. CDR3 length: 17 amino acids. CDR1 is ENHRY, CDR2 SYGVKD, per germline. Unmatched junction bases numbered 17, after V lost 6 bases and J lost 5 bases. As DNA, the CDR3 is TGTGCCATCAGGCCGCGACAGGGGGTCGGTAATGCCCACGAGCAGTACTTC. Translating gives CAIRPRQGVGNAHEQYF.

V gene TRBV4-1 combines with J gene TRBJ2-7, with 15 bases that match TRBD2. Germline V gene data show CDR1 as MGHRA and CDR2 as YSYEKL. The CDR3 runs to 17 residues. V lost 4 bases, J lost 0 bases, and 4 bases stayed unmatched. CDR3 nucleotides: TGCGCCAGCAGCCGAGGGACTAGCGGGGGGAGCTCCTACGAGCAGTACTTC. Protein product: CASSRGTSGGSSYEQYF.

The chain joins TRBV6-5 to TRBJ1-5, with D unclear. Germline V gives CDR1 MNHEY, CDR2 SVGAGI. This CDR3 region has 13 residues. Trimming pared 0 bases from V and 4 bases from J, leaving 4 bases between. The CDR3 DNA follows: TGTGCCAGCAGTTACTCTTGGAATCAGCCCCAGCATTTT. It specifies CASSYSWNQPQHF.

The rearrangement uses TRBV5-1 and TRBJ1-1; D ambiguous. Deletions cut 4 bases from V and 4 bases from J, with 14 bases between. Germline V gene sequence: CDR1 SGHRS, CDR2 YFSETQ. The CDR3 is 14 residues long. The CDR3, as DNA: TGCGCCAGCAGCCCCGCTGGACGGTTCACTGAAGCTTTCTTT. The encoded protein is CASSPAGRFTEAFF.

The chain combines TRBV30 with TRBJ1-6, with a weak D call TRBD1 (5 bases). The germline V gene has CDR1 GTSNPN and CDR2 SVGIG (reference sequence). V lost 0 bases to trimming and J lost 5 bases, with 11 bases between them. CDR3 length: 15 residues. The CDR3 DNA reads TGTGCCTGGAGTGTGGGCCCGGGGGATAATTCACCCCTCCACTTT. Translated: CAWSVGPGDNSPLHF. Filled out from reference TRBV30 and TRBJ1-6, the complete variable domain reads SQTIHQWPATLVQPVGSPLSLECTVEGTSNPNLYWYRQAAGRGLQLLFYSVGIGQISSEVPQNLSASRPQDRQFILSSKKLLLSDSGFYLCAWSVGPGDNSPLHFGNGTRLTVT.

The chain carries TRBV4-3 and TRBJ1-2, with D perhaps TRBD1 (5 bases). Trimming removed 0 bases at V and 8 bases at J, with 13 bases between. Germline CDR1 is LGHNA and CDR2 is YSLEER. The CDR3 length is 14 residues. The CDR3 DNA reads as TGCGCCAGCAGCCAAGATTGGGGGGGAGGAGGCTACACCTTC. Translation: CASSQDWGGGGYTF.

The chain recombines TRBV28 with TRBJ1-6; 7 nucleotides line up with TRBD1. Germline V CDR1 and CDR2: MDHEN, SYDVKM. V shed 6 bases, J shed 10 bases, and the junction held 12 bases outside the gene matches. The CDR3 runs 15 residues. CDR3 sequence (DNA): TGTGCCAGCAGATACCAACAGGGAGGGGGCTCACCCCTCCACTTT. It codes for CASRYQQGGGSPLHF.

The chain combines TRBV2 with TRBJ1-2; the match to TRBD1 covers 9 bases. This CDR3 contains 11 residues. Trimming at V came to 10 bases and at J to 7 bases, leaving 4 bases not matched to a gene. CDR1 is SNHLY and CDR2 is FYNNEI in the germline V gene. Here the CDR3 reads CAIDRGAGYTF. Written as DNA, the CDR3 is TGTGCCATCGACAGGGGGGCTGGCTACACCTTC.

The rearrangement uses TRBV30 and TRBJ1-5, with a possible D match to TRBD1 (6 bases). V lost 8 bases to trimming and J lost 1 base, with 12 bases between them. The germline CDR1 and CDR2 sequences are GTSNPN and SVGIG (reference sequence). The CDR3 is made up of 13 amino acids. The CDR3, as DNA: TGTGCCGGGGGGCGAGGGAGCAATCAGCCCCAGCATTTT. Protein sequence: CAGGRGSNQPQHF.

This clone is categorized as medium-sized (0.01 to 0.1%). This sequence joins TRBV28 and TRBJ1-1; maybe TRBD1 (6 bases). Trimming shortened V by 6 bases and J by 7 bases, and 12 bases separated the two germline ends. The length of the CDR3 is 12 residues. The germline V gene has CDR1 MDHEN and CDR2 SYDVKM. In nucleotides, the CDR3 is TGTGCCAGCAGGAGGGACACACTTGAAGCTTTCTTT. Translation: CASRRDTLEAFF.

This sequence joins TRBV11-3 and TRBJ1-1; no clear D. V lost 2 bases and J 1 base, leaving 8 bases between the germline ends. This CDR3 region has 14 residues. Looked up from germline, CDR1 is SGHNT and CDR2 is YENEEA. The CDR3 here is CASSLPYKNTEAFF. In DNA form, the CDR3 reads TGTGCCAGCAGCTTACCGTACAAGAACACTGAAGCTTTCTTT.

As DNA, the CDR3 is TGCAGCACGGACGGCGGGGGGCCTGGGACCCAGTACTTC. Protein product: CSTDGGGPGTQYF. The chain has TRBV29-1 and TRBJ2-5; 8 bases match TRBD2. Germline trimming cut 8 bases from V and 7 bases from J; bases unmatched to any gene: 12. CDR3 size: 13 residues. The germline gives CDR1 SQVTM, CDR2 ANQGSEA.

In its sample, this clone was seen a few times. The chain links TRBV6-1 to TRBJ1-6; D gene ambiguous. Trimming removed 2 bases at V and 9 bases at J, with 14 bases between. The CDR3 has 15 residues. Germline lookup yields CDR1 MNHNS and CDR2 SASEGT. As DNA, the CDR3 is TGTGCCAGCAGTGAACGATTAGGGTCGTCTTCACCCCTCCACTTT. The encoded protein is CASSERLGSSSPLHF.

This clone was seen more than once but under ten times. The chain combines TRBV29-1 with TRBJ2-2, with a tentative D call TRBD1 (6 bases). Germline CDR1 and CDR2: SQVTM and ANQGSEA. V lost 4 bases and J lost 6, with 18 bases in between. This CDR3 has 15 residues. The CDR3 bases are TGCAGCGTTGCTAATCCAGGGGTTCGGTCCGGGGAGCTGTTTTTT. This codes for CSVANPGVRSGELFF.

The chain employs TRBV5-1 and TRBJ2-5, with TRBD1 matching over 8 bases. Germline V gives CDR1 SGHRS, CDR2 YFSETQ. The CDR3 runs 14 residues. Trimming cost V 4 bases and J 5 bases; bases outside gene matches: 7. DNA for the CDR3: TGCGCCAGCAGCGACAGGGGCCCGGCCGAGACCCAGTACTTC. Translated, it gives CASSDRGPAETQYF.

The chain uses TRBV28 and TRBJ2-3, with D possibly being TRBD2 (6 bases). Trimming took off 6 bases at V and 1 base at J, with 11 bases between the two ends. This CDR3 is 14 amino acids long. The V gene's germline CDR1 is MDHEN and CDR2 SYDVKM. The CDR3 nucleotides are TGTGCCAGCAGGGGGACTGGAGGCACAGATACGCAGTATTTT. It translates to CASRGTGGTDTQYF.

The genes are TRBV7-2 and TRBJ2-5; 11 bases are a match to TRBD2. Germline V gene data show CDR1 as SGHTA and CDR2 as FQGNSA. The CDR3 totals 16 residues. J was trimmed by 2 bases and V by 3 bases; bases with no gene match: 5. DNA for the CDR3: TGTGCCAGCAGCTTTAGCGGGGGGGCCCGACAAGAGACCCAGTACTTC. Translating it yields CASSFSGGARQETQYF.

V and J are TRBV9 and TRBJ1-1; tentatively, D is TRBD1 (5 bases). V shed 1 base and J shed 7 bases, with 14 bases lying between them. Germline CDR1 SGDLS, CDR2 YYNGEE. The length of the CDR3 is 14 residues. For the CDR3, the DNA is TGTGCCAGCAGCGTAAGGCCCTCGGGGGTTGAAGCTTTCTTT. Its protein product is CASSVRPSGVEAFF.

The chain couples TRBV27 to TRBJ2-3, with 9 bases lining up with TRBD1. This CDR3 comprises 13 residues. V lost 10 bases and J lost 6; bases outside the gene matches: 8. Germline V gene lookup returns CDR1 MNHEY and CDR2 SMNVEV (reference sequence). The CDR3 reads CAIRGTGRDTQYF. Written as DNA, the CDR3 is TGTGCCATCCGAGGGACAGGGCGCGATACGCAGTATTTT.

The chain employs TRBV9 and TRBJ1-1; no firm D call. The CDR3 runs to 15 residues. Germline V gene sequence: CDR1 SGDLS, CDR2 YYNGEE. V was clipped by 0 bases and J by 2 bases, with 11 bases between them. The CDR3, as DNA: TGTGCCAGCAGCGTAGTCGATGGCGTTAACACTGAAGCTTTCTTT. The encoded protein is CASSVVDGVNTEAFF.

The V and J genes are TRBV29-1 and TRBJ2-7; D might be TRBD1 (5 bases). V lost 1 base to trimming and J lost 4 bases, with 17 bases between them. The CDR3 is made up of 15 amino acids. CDR1 and CDR2 from the germline V gene are SQVTM and ANQGSEA. The CDR3 DNA reads as TGCAGCGTTGAAGTAGGAGACAGCTTACTATACGAGCAGTACTTC. Its translation: CSVEVGDSLLYEQYF.

This clone has more than one count but fewer than ten. V is TRBV29-1 and J is TRBJ2-7; perhaps TRBD1 as D (5 bases). The CDR3 loop spans 15 amino acids. The germline CDR1 and CDR2 sequences are SQVTM and ANQGSEA. Trimming cost V 6 bases and J 7 bases, with 25 bases left between them. The CDR3 loop is CSVSARATRKGEQYF. The CDR3 DNA follows: TGCAGCGTGAGCGCCCGGGCTACGAGGAAGGGGGAGCAGTACTTC.

This rearrangement joins TRBV6-6 to TRBJ2-5; no clear D gene. Trimming took off 5 bases at V and 2 bases at J, with 3 bases between the two ends. The CDR3 has 11 amino acids. CDR1 is MNHNY and CDR2 is SVGAGI in the germline V gene (reference sequence). As DNA, the CDR3 is TGTGCCAGCAGTCTACAAGAGACCCAGTACTTC. Translated, it gives CASSLQETQYF.